This TCR beta chain was obtained from a study of T-cell memory formation after mild COVID-19. Germline values: CDR1 SGHRS, CDR2 YFSETQ. V dropped 0 bases and J dropped 2 bases, with 9 bases sitting between them. The CDR3 extends over 14 amino acids. TCRdb fed the 5' RACE reads into MiXCR, producing one record per CDR3 protein. The sample contains under 200,000 distinct CDR3 sequences, around a tenth of which appear only once. This TCR came from a man between 18 and 35 years old who had mild COVID-19 (a few samples of this study predate the infection). Cell type and time point are not known. Specimen: PBMCs or a T cell subset sorted from them (not recorded which). The rearrangement joins TRBV5-1 to TRBJ2-7, with D hard to call. Here the CDR3 DNA reads TGCGCCAGCAGCTTGGATCTGGGTCCCTACGAGCAGTACGTC. Encoded protein: CASSLDLGPYEQYV.